This T cell receptor (beta chain) was sequenced for a study of neurological immune-mediated disorders. From germline, CDR1 is SGHVS and CDR2 FNYEAQ. Trimming removed 2 bases at V and 8 bases at J, with 10 bases between. The CDR3 extends over 13 amino acids. In Maryland, USA, blood bank volunteers were the healthy controls. MiXCR, run by TCRdb on the 5' RACE reads, gives a single entry per CDR3 protein. This table holds approximately 32,000 distinct CDR3 sequences, more than 14% found once. In its sample, this clonotype was seen many times. Its antigen remains unidentified. Study-wide results and caveats: Healthy controls had more TCR clonal expansion than multiple sclerosis, which showed the least, whereas HTLV-1-associated myelopathy showed the most.

Sequenced input: PBMCs. J is TRBJ2-1 and V is TRBV7-6; the D call may be TRBD1 or TRBD2 (5 bases each). This TCR derives from a man aged 70 or older in good health. CDR3 loop: CASSLYGADEQFF. The CDR3 coding sequence is TGTGCCAGCAGCTTATACGGGGCGGATGAGCAGTTCTTC.